This T cell receptor beta chain stems from a study of long-term antiretroviral therapy in people with HIV. Findings and limits, study-wide: Information pertaining to ART adherence, viral resistance or therapeutic modifications was not obtained. Spans of CDR3 length were tighter for HIV repertoires than for controls.

Worth noting for this clone: What it binds is unknown.

An immunoSEQ assay, version v3.0, was performed at survey level. Generated by immunoSEQ multiplex PCR, the TCRdb table keeps only in-frame clones and is missing some. The sample gives around 16,000 clones, roughly 90% of which show up once; more than 10% is in the top ten. The length of the CDR3 is 17 residues. Germline V gives CDR1 MNHNS, CDR2 SASEGT. With 2 bases clipped from V and 6 bases from J, the junction kept 14 bases outside the gene matches. This sample comprised unsorted PBMCs, obtained 0.7 years before starting antiretroviral therapy. This TCR came from a man aged 50 to 60 with HIV. This sequence joins TRBV6-1 and TRBJ2-7, with TRBD2 matching over 9 bases. The CDR3 loop is CASSELAGAGGMGEQYF. The CDR3 DNA reads as TGTGCCAGCAGTGAACTCGCTGGAGCGGGGGGCATGGGCGAGCAGTACTTC.